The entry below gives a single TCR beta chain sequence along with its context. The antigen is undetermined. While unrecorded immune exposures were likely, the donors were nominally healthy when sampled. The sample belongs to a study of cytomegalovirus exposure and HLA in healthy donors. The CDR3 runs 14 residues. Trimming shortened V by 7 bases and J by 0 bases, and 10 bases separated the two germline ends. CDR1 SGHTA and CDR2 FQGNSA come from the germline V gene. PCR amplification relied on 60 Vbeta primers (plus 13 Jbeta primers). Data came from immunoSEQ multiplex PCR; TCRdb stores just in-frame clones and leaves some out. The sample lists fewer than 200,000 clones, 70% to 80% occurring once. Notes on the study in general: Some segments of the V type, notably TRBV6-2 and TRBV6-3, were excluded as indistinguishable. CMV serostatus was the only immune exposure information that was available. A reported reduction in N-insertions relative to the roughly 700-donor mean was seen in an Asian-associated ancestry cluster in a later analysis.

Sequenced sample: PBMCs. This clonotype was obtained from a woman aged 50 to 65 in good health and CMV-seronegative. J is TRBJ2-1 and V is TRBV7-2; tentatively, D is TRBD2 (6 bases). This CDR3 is CASNSGNSYNEQFF. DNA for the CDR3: TGTGCCAGCAATAGCGGCAACTCCTACAATGAGCAGTTCTTC.